These 4 T cell receptor beta chains came from one sample sequenced in a study of shared clonotypes between healthy human individuals. Measured with immunoSEQ multiplex PCR; TCRdb has only the in-frame clones, and not every one. The repertoire includes some 2.4 million clones, roughly 93% of them detected once, and about 0.34% sits in the top ten. The specimen sequenced was naive CD4+ T cells from PBMCs. Subset of the sample: CD45RA+ positively selected. Receptors originate from a man younger than 35 in good health. Some clones in this sample may be carry-over from other donors' samples.

The V call is TRBV4-2, the J call TRBJ2-5; no reliable D call. The CDR3 spans 13 residues. Germline V gene sequence: CDR1 LGHNA, CDR2 YNFKEQ. V was clipped by 1 base and J by 1 base, with 4 bases between them. CDR3 nucleotide sequence: TGTGCCAGCAGCCAAGGTTTCCAAGAGACCCAGTACTTC. It codes for CASSQGFQETQYF.

The gene calls are TRBV5-1 and TRBJ2-5; 8 nucleotides match TRBD2. The J call may be incorrect, as the DNA end agrees better with TRBJ2-7. Germline-derived CDR1 and CDR2 are SGHRS and YFSETQ. The CDR3 consists of 13 residues. The CDR3 region has the DNA TGCGCCAGCAGCACGGGACTAGGCTACGAGCAGTACTTC. Protein sequence: CASSTGLGYEQYF.

The V gene is TRBV5-1, the J gene TRBJ1-1; D is unclear. This CDR3 region has 14 residues. Looked up from germline, CDR1 is SGHRS and CDR2 is YFSETQ. V was clipped by 2 bases and J by 0 bases, with 8 bases between them. CDR3 coding DNA: TGCGCCAGCAGCTTCGGGAATTTGAACACTGAAGCTTTCTTT. Its translation: CASSFGNLNTEAFF.

The rearrangement uses TRBV6-5 and TRBJ1-6; D is unresolved. Germline CDR1 is MNHEY and CDR2 is SVGAGI. V gave up 6 bases and J gave up 10 bases, with 16 bases separating them. The CDR3 loop spans 14 amino acids. The CDR3 DNA sequence: TGTGCCAGCAGACCCCCCATAACGGACTCACCCCTCCACTTT. Protein product: CASRPPITDSPLHF.